These 19 T cell receptor beta chains came from one sample sequenced in a study of CD8 T cells in ankylosing spondylitis. Study outcomes and limitations: Characteristic, it appeared, of ankylosing spondylitis blood was a TCR beta motif of several highly homologous variants.

These receptors have no known antigen. Each CDR3 protein gets one entry after TCRdb re-called the 5' RACE reads with MiXCR. The sample shows roughly 470,000 distinct CDR3 sequences, roughly 27% of them seen only once. Sequencing was done on a sample of blood, either unsorted or a sorted T cell fraction (not recorded which). The receptor set was obtained from a male donor with ankylosing spondylitis.

The chain recombines TRBV27 with TRBJ2-7; a weak D match, TRBD1 (6 bases). The CDR3 is made up of 17 amino acids. V lost 3 bases, J lost 0 bases, and 18 bases lay in between. CDR1 and CDR2 from the germline V gene are MNHEY and SMNVEV (reference sequence). The CDR3 DNA is TGTGCCAGCAGTTTTCGCCTCGGTGGGGGCACCTCCTACGAGCAGTACTTC. This codes for CASSFRLGGGTSYEQYF.

This clonotype was recorded a few times. The rearrangement links TRBV7-2 to TRBJ2-4, with D tentatively TRBD1 or TRBD2 (6 bases each). The V end lost 2 bases, the J end lost 0 bases, and 14 bases lay between the germline ends. Germline-derived CDR1 and CDR2 are SGHTA and FQGNSA. The CDR3 contains 17 residues. This chain's CDR3 is CASSLTHGGLAKNIQYF. In DNA form, the CDR3 reads TGTGCCAGCAGCTTAACTCATGGGGGGCTAGCCAAAAACATTCAGTACTTC. Supplemented by reference TRBV7-2 and TRBJ2-4, the full variable domain reads GAGVSQSPSNKVTEKGKDVELRCDPISGHTALYWYRQSLGQGLEFLIYFQGNSAPDKSGLPSDRFSAERTGGSVSTLTIQRTQQEDSAVYLCASSLTHGGLAKNIQYFGAGTRLSVL.

This clonotype was observed a few times. The V and J genes are TRBV29-1 and TRBJ2-3, with a possible D match to TRBD1 (6 bases). Trimming removed 6 bases from V and 2 bases from J, with 15 bases in between. The CDR3 sequence is 14 residues long. Per germline, CDR1 SQVTM and CDR2 ANQGSEA. In nucleotides, the CDR3 is TGCAGCGTAACCAACCAGGGGACCACAGATACGCAGTATTTT. Translated: CSVTNQGTTDTQYF.

V is TRBV3-1 and J is TRBJ1-5, with TRBD1 matching 7 bases. Per the germline V gene, CDR1 is LGHDT and CDR2 is YNNKEL (reference sequence). V shed 3 bases, J shed 2 bases, and the junction held 7 bases outside the gene matches. CDR3 size: 16 residues. The CDR3 sequence: CASSQTQGSGNQPQHF. CDR3 DNA: TGTGCCAGCAGCCAGACACAGGGGAGCGGCAATCAGCCCCAGCATTTT.

The table lists this clonotype with a few counts. The genes are TRBV5-1 and TRBJ2-2, with D hard to call. The CDR3 length is 13 residues. V shed 1 base and J shed 7 bases, with 8 bases lying between them. Germline values: CDR1 SGHRS, CDR2 YFSETQ. This chain's CDR3 is CASSLREDGELFF. CDR3 nucleotides: TGCGCCAGCAGCTTGAGGGAAGACGGGGAGCTGTTTTTT.

The V and J genes are TRBV6-1 and TRBJ1-2; no definite D call. V was pared by 2 bases and J by 5 bases, with 12 bases between. CDR1 and CDR2 (germline): MNHNS, SASEGT. There are 14 residues in the CDR3. The CDR3 bases are TGTGCCAGCAGTGAACGTCGGTCGGGTTATGGCTACACCTTC. Protein: CASSERRSGYGYTF.

This clonotype occurred a few times. The chain couples TRBV7-2 to TRBJ2-7, with 12 bases matching TRBD2. The germline CDR1 and CDR2 sequences are SGHTA and FQGNSA. The V gene end was trimmed by 5 bases and the J gene end by 7 bases; junction bases not matched to a gene: 6. The length of the CDR3 is 14 residues. Here the CDR3 reads CASSPRTSGVEQYF. CDR3 nucleotides: TGTGCCAGCAGCCCACGGACTAGCGGGGTGGAGCAGTACTTC.

This clonotype has just a few counts. The chain carries TRBV12-3 or TRBV12-4 and TRBJ1-6, with 11 bases that match TRBD1. V dropped 6 bases and J dropped 9; count of bases not matched to a gene: 7. The CDR3 is made up of 15 amino acids. The CDR3 protein is CASRWTGGFGSPLHF. The CDR3 DNA reads as TGTGCCAGCAGATGGACAGGGGGCTTCGGTTCACCCCTCCACTTT.

This clonotype was observed a few times. V and J are TRBV20-1 and TRBJ2-1; 12 positions match TRBD2. Germline assignment: CDR1 DFQATT and CDR2 SNEGSKA (reference sequence). CDR3 length equals 15 residues. J gave up 4 bases and V 0 bases, and 1 base lay outside the gene matches. CDR3 DNA: TGCAGTGCTAGAGAACTAGCGGGGGGATACAATGAGCAGTTCTTC. The encoded protein is CSARELAGGYNEQFF.

V gene TRBV5-1 combines with J gene TRBJ2-1; possibly TRBD2 for D (5 bases). Deletions cut 4 bases from V and 5 bases from J, with 13 bases between. The CDR3 totals 14 residues. Germline CDR1 and CDR2: SGHRS and YFSETQ. This CDR3 is CASSPQLGNNEQFF. The CDR3 nucleotides are TGCGCCAGCAGCCCTCAACTCGGGAACAATGAGCAGTTCTTC.

V is TRBV25-1 and J is TRBJ1-2, with D unresolved. Per the germline V gene, CDR1 is MGHDK and CDR2 is SYGVNS. The V gene lost 7 bases and the J gene lost 5 bases, with 11 bases spanning the gap. The CDR3 runs 12 residues. The CDR3 spells CASTSPGYGYTF. CDR3 coding DNA: TGTGCCAGCACCAGCCCGGGGTATGGCTACACCTTC.

The chain has TRBV28 and TRBJ1-2; possible D gene TRBD1, 6 bases. The germline V and J ends were trimmed by 2 bases and 4 bases, with 11 bases remaining between them. From germline, CDR1 is MDHEN and CDR2 SYDVKM. This CDR3 region has 14 residues. Written as DNA, the CDR3 is TGTGCCAGCAGTTTAGTCGGGGGGCTCTATGGCTACACCTTC. Protein: CASSLVGGLYGYTF.

The V and J genes are TRBV6-2 or TRBV6-3 and TRBJ2-2; possible D gene TRBD1, 6 bases. CDR3 length equals 15 residues. Per the germline V gene, CDR1 is MNHEY and CDR2 is SVGEGT. Trimming took off 5 bases at V and 6 bases at J, with 16 bases between the two ends. The CDR3 sequence is CASSQGQPKPGELFF. The CDR3 region has the DNA TGTGCCAGCAGTCAGGGACAACCCAAGCCCGGGGAGCTGTTTTTT.

This rearrangement joins TRBV20-1 to TRBJ1-6; possibly TRBD1 for D (6 bases). Per the germline V gene, CDR1 is DFQATT and CDR2 is SNEGSKA (reference sequence). V gave up 3 bases and J gave up 9 bases, with 18 bases separating them. This CDR3 spans 15 amino acids. The CDR3 loop is CSARRNGQSTSPLHF. The CDR3 coding sequence is TGCAGTGCTAGGAGAAACGGACAGTCTACTTCACCCCTCCACTTT.

This clonotype has at least ten counts. The chain couples TRBV12-3 or TRBV12-4 to TRBJ2-1, with D maybe TRBD2 (6 bases). The length of the CDR3 is 13 residues. V lost 3 bases and J 10 bases, leaving 13 bases between the germline ends. CDR3 nucleotide sequence: TGTGCCAGCAGTTTGGCGGGGCGGGGAGAGCAGTTCTTC. This gives the protein CASSLAGRGEQFF.

The chain carries TRBV5-1 and TRBJ2-3; D unclear. Trimming pared 3 bases from V and 2 bases from J, leaving 7 bases between. The CDR3 is made up of 13 amino acids. Germline CDR1 and CDR2: SGHRS and YFSETQ. DNA for the CDR3: TGCGCCAGCAGCTGGTGGGTCACAGATACGCAGTATTTT. This gives the protein CASSWWVTDTQYF.

CDR3 sequence (DNA): TGCGCCAGCAGCTTGAATAGCGGTCCCCCCTACGAGCAGTACGTC. It specifies CASSLNSGPPYEQYV. The chain uses TRBV5-1 and TRBJ2-7, with TRBD2 as a possible D gene (6 bases). Germline V gene lookup returns CDR1 SGHRS and CDR2 YFSETQ. The V end lost 1 base, the J end lost 2 bases, and 13 bases lay between the germline ends. The CDR3 extends over 15 amino acids.

This clonotype turned up a few times. The chain is built from TRBV24-1 and TRBJ1-1; no definite D call. The germline gives CDR1 KGHDR, CDR2 SFDVKD. CDR3 size: 13 residues. Trimming cost V 7 bases and J 0 bases, with 8 bases left between them. CDR3 loop: CATRSNMNTEAFF. In DNA, the CDR3 is TGTGCCACCAGGAGCAACATGAACACTGAAGCTTTCTTT.

V gene TRBV11-3 combines with J gene TRBJ2-2; D unclear. V was trimmed by 6 bases and J by 2 bases, leaving 10 bases between them. Germline V gene data show CDR1 as SGHNT and CDR2 as YENEEA. This CDR3 has 14 residues. The CDR3 DNA reads TGTGCCAGCAGTAGGCAGACTAACACCGGGGAGCTGTTTTTT. It yields the protein CASSRQTNTGELFF.